Listed below are T cell receptor beta chains from one sample, sequenced in a study of blood T cell repertoires in COVID-19. Measured with immunoSEQ multiplex PCR; TCRdb has only the in-frame clones, and not every one. The sample lists about 270,000 clones; about 83% were seen once. The specimen sequenced was peripheral blood. All receptors derive from a woman at least 80 years old with COVID-19, enrolled during active disease. The CDR3 runs from the conserved cysteine through the conserved F or W. The order of the fields is J gene, clone size, V gene, D gene, CDR3 DNA, CDR3 protein. D genes are given only for firm matches. Size is stated for part of the rows, as once, few or many counts, or as a class when the clone is expanded.

TRBJ1-6 NA TRBV7-9 NA TGTGCCAGCAGCTTAGACAGGGCGCTTTCACCCCTCCACTTT CASSLDRALSPLHF
TRBJ1-1 NA TRBV12-3/TRBV12-4 NA TGTGCCAGCAGTTTTGGCAGGCACACTGAAGCTTTCTTT CASSFGRHTEAFF
TRBJ1-6 NA TRBV30 TRBD1 TGTGCCTGGAGTGCTGGGGACAGCTATAATTCACCCCTCCACTTT CAWSAGDSYNSPLHF
TRBJ2-1 NA TRBV18 NA TGTGCCAGCTCACCGACAGTATTCGATGAGCAGTTCTTC CASSPTVFDEQFF
TRBJ1-3 NA TRBV6-5 TRBD1 TGTGCCAGCAGCTCACAGGGGGATTCTGGAAACACCATATATTTT CASSSQGDSGNTIYF
TRBJ2-5 NA TRBV27 TRBD2 TGTGCCAGCAGTCCCGGGACTAGTAATGGAGAGACCCAGTACTTC CASSPGTSNGETQYF
TRBJ2-3 NA TRBV2 NA TGTGCCAGCGGCCAAGGACAGACTTTCACAGATACGCAGTATTTT CASGQGQTFTDTQYF
TRBJ1-2 once TRBV28 NA TGTGCCAGCAGTTCATCCCGGGGGTGGCACTATGGCTACACCTTC CASSSSRGWHYGYTF
TRBJ2-7 NA TRBV11-2 NA TGTGCCAGCAGCCCCCTCGAGGGGGCCGCGGGAGAGCAGTACTTC CASSPLEGAAGEQYF
TRBJ1-3 NA TRBV19 NA TGTGCCAGTAGTATTTCCCACAGGGAGCTGTGGGCTGGAAACACCATATATTTT CASSISHRELWAGNTIYF
TRBJ2-7 NA TRBV5-6 NA TGTGCCAGCAGCGCGGGACCAGTGGAAGCCTACGAGCAGTACTTC CASSAGPVEAYEQYF
TRBJ2-1 NA TRBV7-2 TRBD2 TGTGCCAGCAGCTTAGAGGGGACTACACCCACCAATGAGCAGTTCTTC CASSLEGTTPTNEQFF
TRBJ1-5 NA TRBV18 NA TGTGCCAGCTCTCCCCAAAGGGGTCAGCCCCAGCATTTT CASSPQRGQPQHF
TRBJ1-4 NA TRBV15 NA TGTGCCACCAGCAGAGATGCGCCCATTCCTTCAAAACTGTTTTTT CATSRDAPIPSKLFF
TRBJ2-7 NA TRBV5-1 NA TGCGCCAGCAGCTTTGGGCCCTGGGTGGCCTACGAGCAGTACTTC CASSFGPWVAYEQYF
TRBJ2-3 NA TRBV6-2/TRBV6-3 NA TGTGCCAGCAGTGGAGCGGAGATCGGAGGTACGCAGTATTTT CASSGAEIGGTQYF
TRBJ2-3 NA TRBV29-1 TRBD2 TGCAGCGTTATGGGACTAGCGGGGTTGAGCACAGATACGCAGTATTTT CSVMGLAGLSTDTQYF
TRBJ2-1 NA TRBV20-1 NA TGCAGTGCTAGTTCCAAAAAAGGAGCTATTTCCTACAATGAGCAGTTCTTC CSASSKKGAISYNEQFF
TRBJ1-2 NA TRBV14 TRBD1 TGTGCCAGTAGAGGGACAGATCGTGATGGCTACACCTTC CASRGTDRDGYTF
TRBJ1-4 NA TRBV3-1/TRBV3-2 NA TGTGCCAGCAGCCAAGGAGGAAAGGAAAAACTGTTTTTT CASSQGGKEKLFF
TRBJ2-2 NA TRBV9 NA TGTGCCAGCAGCGTAGTACTCGTGCCCGGGGAGCTGTTTTTT CASSVVLVPGELFF
TRBJ1-5 NA TRBV19 NA TGTGCCAGTAGTACAGTCTTGAGCAATCAGCCCCAGCATTTT CASSTVLSNQPQHF
TRBJ2-2 NA TRBV7-2 NA TGTGCCAGCAGCTTATATTTCGGGGAGCTGTTTTTT CASSLYFGELFF
TRBJ2-1 NA TRBV29-1 NA TGCAGCGTTCTCGCGTCAGCGGCCAGCTCCTACAATGAGCAGTTCTTC CSVLASAASSYNEQFF
TRBJ1-1 NA TRBV2 NA TGTGCCAGCAGGGTGGACAGCAACACTGAAGCTTTCTTT CASRVDSNTEAFF
TRBJ1-2 NA TRBV27 TRBD1 TGTGCCAGCACCGCAGATCCGGGACAGGTGAATGGCTACACCTTC CASTADPGQVNGYTF
TRBJ2-7 few TRBV2 NA TGTGCCAGCAGTGGGGTGGCCAGGGGCGAGCAGTACTTC CASSGVARGEQYF
TRBJ1-3 NA TRBV29-1 TRBD1 TGCAGCGCTGGACAGGGGACGGGAAACACCATATATTTT CSAGQGTGNTIYF
TRBJ1-5 once TRBV6-5 TRBD1 TGTGCCAGCAGTCGGGACAGCCTAGATCAGCCCCAGCATTTT CASSRDSLDQPQHF
TRBJ1-6 NA TRBV9 TRBD1 TGTGCCAGCAGCGTAGACAGGGGACCCCCCTCACCCCTCCACTTT CASSVDRGPPSPLHF
TRBJ1-1 NA TRBV24-1 NA TGTGCCACCAGTGATTTCACCCGAGGGAGAGCTTTCTTT CATSDFTRGRAFF
TRBJ2-3 NA TRBV5-1 NA TGCGCCAGCAGCTTGGGCCGGTCCAACACAGATACGCAGTATTTT CASSLGRSNTDTQYF
TRBJ2-3 NA TRBV6-6 TRBD2 TGTGCCAGCAGACCTGCTGGCGGGGGACGCACAGATACGCAGTATTTT CASRPAGGGRTDTQYF
TRBJ2-1 NA TRBV24-1 NA TGTGCCACCAGTGACCCGAAATTTAGCTCCTACAATGAGCAGTTCTTC CATSDPKFSSYNEQFF
TRBJ2-4 NA TRBV2 TRBD2 TGTGCCAGCGCTGGACTAGCGGGGACCACAAACATTCAGTACTTC CASAGLAGTTNIQYF
TRBJ1-5 NA TRBV7-9 NA TGTGCCAGCAGCCATCAGGGGTTCAATCAGCCCCAGCATTTT CASSHQGFNQPQHF
TRBJ1-4 NA TRBV3-1/TRBV3-2 NA TGTGCCAGCAGCCAGGCCCCAGGGGCAACTAATGAAAAACTGTTTTTT CASSQAPGATNEKLFF
TRBJ2-5 NA TRBV7-9 NA TGTGCCAGCAGCTTACGGTCCGGAGAGACCCAGTACTTC CASSLRSGETQYF
TRBJ1-2 NA TRBV2 NA TGTGCCAGCAGTGAGGGTCAGGGCAGGGGCTATGGCTACACCTTC CASSEGQGRGYGYTF